The 9 T cell receptor beta chains below all came from one sample that was sequenced in a study of spatial heterogeneity in lung cancer. Whole-study results and caveats: It was found that expanded intratumoral alpha and beta TCR counts tracked tumor mutation counts.

Time point defined: sample taken at primary tumor resection. Which antigens these TCRs recognize remains unknown. TCRdb recomputed calls from the 5' RACE reads with MiXCR, one row per CDR3 protein. This table holds approximately 2,500 distinct CDR3 sequences, around 15% found once. Sequences were derived from lung tumor tissue, sampled at surgery. All receptors derive from a male donor with early-stage non-small cell lung cancer.

This clonotype was counted a few times. The chain couples TRBV12-3 or TRBV12-4 to TRBJ1-5; D might be TRBD1 (5 bases). Deletions cut 3 bases from V and 4 bases from J, with 16 bases between. CDR3 length: 16 residues. The CDR3 sequence: CASSLGPTGGNQPQHF. The CDR3, as DNA: TGTGCCAGCAGTTTGGGACCCACGGGGGGAAATCAGCCCCAGCATTTT.

The chain has TRBV7-2 and TRBJ2-1; perhaps D is TRBD1 or TRBD2 (7 bases each). The CDR3 has 15 amino acids. Germline values: CDR1 SGHTA, CDR2 FQGNSA. Trimming took off 5 bases at V and 6 bases at J, with 17 bases between the two ends. The CDR3: CASSLQGGAGNEQFF. CDR3 nucleotide sequence: TGTGCCAGCAGCCTGCAGGGGGGGGCCGGCAATGAGCAGTTCTTC.

This clonotype qualifies as medium-sized (0.01 to 0.1%). This chain links TRBV4-1 with TRBJ2-6; a weak D match, TRBD2 (6 bases). Germline V gene lookup returns CDR1 MGHRA and CDR2 YSYEKL. V lost 4 bases and J lost 1, with 17 bases in between. The CDR3 covers 18 residues. CDR3 amino acids: CASSRVEEGRSGANVLTF. The CDR3 DNA is TGCGCCAGCAGCCGCGTAGAGGAGGGACGGTCTGGGGCCAACGTCCTGACTTTC.

This chain uses TRBV20-1 with TRBJ2-7, with D possibly TRBD1 on 6 matching bases. The CDR3 covers 12 residues. Trimming removed 0 bases at V and 4 bases at J, with 7 bases between. Looked up from germline, CDR1 is DFQATT and CDR2 is SNEGSKA (reference sequence). CDR3 region: CSARDRGYEQYF. The CDR3 coding sequence is TGCAGTGCTAGAGATAGGGGGTACGAGCAGTACTTC.

This clonotype was picked up a small number of times. V is TRBV18 and J is TRBJ1-6; D is ambiguous. Germline CDR1 reads KGHSH; CDR2 reads LQKENI. Trimming cost V 4 bases and J 6 bases, with 13 bases left between them. This CDR3 is built from 15 residues. The CDR3 reads CASSLSGPINSPLHF. The CDR3 DNA sequence: TGTGCCAGCTCACTTTCAGGTCCAATTAATTCACCCCTCCACTTT.

By frequency in the sample, this clonotype is medium-sized. This chain connects TRBV5-6 to TRBJ1-5, with D hard to call. The V and J ends lost 4 bases and 1 base respectively, with 9 bases between them. Germline CDR1 SGHDT, CDR2 YYEEEE. The CDR3 is 14 amino acids. The DNA for the CDR3 is TGTGCCAGCAGCAGGAGCAGGAGCAATCAGCCCCAGCATTTT. Translating gives CASSRSRSNQPQHF.

This clonotype is labeled as medium-sized. The CDR3 DNA reads TGTGCCAGCACCTTCGTCGGCAGGGATGGTGGCTACACCTTC. Protein product: CASTFVGRDGGYTF. The J gene is TRBJ1-2, the V gene TRBV9; TRBD1 might be the D (5 bases). The CDR3 covers 14 residues. V lost 6 bases, J lost 7 bases, and 19 bases lay in between. Germline V gene sequence: CDR1 SGDLS, CDR2 YYNGEE.

The chain couples TRBV27 to TRBJ1-5; D may be TRBD1 (5 bases). Between the trimmed V and J ends, which lost 3 bases and 5 bases, there was a span of 14 bases. CDR3 size: 15 residues. Germline lookup yields CDR1 MNHEY and CDR2 SMNVEV (reference sequence). The CDR3 here is CASSFGQGPDQPQHF. Here the CDR3 DNA reads TGTGCCAGCAGTTTCGGGCAGGGCCCCGATCAGCCCCAGCATTTT.

Relative to its sample, this clonotype is large (0.1 to 1%). The chain employs TRBV11-2 and TRBJ2-1; possibly TRBD1 for D (6 bases). CDR1 and CDR2 from the germline V gene are SGHAT and FQNNGV. Trimming shortened V by 4 bases and J by 9 bases, and 10 bases separated the two germline ends. This CDR3 is built from 12 residues. The CDR3 DNA follows: TGTGCCAGCAGCTCGTCAGGGGTTGAGCAGTTCTTC. It codes for CASSSSGVEQFF.